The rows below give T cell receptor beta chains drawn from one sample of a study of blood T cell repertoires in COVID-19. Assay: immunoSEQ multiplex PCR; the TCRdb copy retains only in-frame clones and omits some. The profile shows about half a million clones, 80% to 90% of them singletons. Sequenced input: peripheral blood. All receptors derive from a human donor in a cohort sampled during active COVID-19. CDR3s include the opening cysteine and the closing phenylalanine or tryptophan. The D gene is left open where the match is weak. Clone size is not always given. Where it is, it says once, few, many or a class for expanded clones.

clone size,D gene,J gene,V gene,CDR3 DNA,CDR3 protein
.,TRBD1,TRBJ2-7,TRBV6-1,TGTGCCAGCAGTGAACAGGGGGCTCTCAACGAGCAGTACTTC,CASSEQGALNEQYF
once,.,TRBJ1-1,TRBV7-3,TGTGCCAGCAGCTTACCGGGCACTGAAGCTTTCTTT,CASSLPGTEAFF
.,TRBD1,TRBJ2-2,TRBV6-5,TGTGCCAGCAGTTACTCCTGGACAGGGAGCGGGGAGCTGTTTTTT,CASSYSWTGSGELFF
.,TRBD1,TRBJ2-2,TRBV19,TGTGCCAGTACCCCCAGGGGGCGCGGCGGGGAGCTGTTTTTT,CASTPRGRGGELFF
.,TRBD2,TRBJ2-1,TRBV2,TGTGCCAGCAGTGATCGGCCCCTAGCGGAGGTTTTCGATGAGCAGTTCTTC,CASSDRPLAEVFDEQFF
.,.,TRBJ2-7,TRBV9,TGTGCCAGCAGCGTAGGGGTCGGGAGATCCTACGAGCAGTACTTC,CASSVGVGRSYEQYF
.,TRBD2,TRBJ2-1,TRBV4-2,TGTGCCAGCAGATCGGACGGGACTAGCGGGCTCAATGAGCAGTTCTTC,CASRSDGTSGLNEQFF
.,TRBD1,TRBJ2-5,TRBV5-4,TGTGCCAGCAGCCTGGGACAGGGGGTCTCGCAGACCCAGTACTTC,CASSLGQGVSQTQYF
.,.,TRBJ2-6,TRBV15,TGTGCCACCAGCTCGATGCCCTTAGGGGCGGGGGCCTCTGGGGCCAACGTCCTGACTTTC,CATSSMPLGAGASGANVLTF
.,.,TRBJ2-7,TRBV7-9,TGTGCCAGCAGCTTACCCCCCCAGTACGCAGGGTCAACCTACGAGCAGTACTTC,CASSLPPQYAGSTYEQYF
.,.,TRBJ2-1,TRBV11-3,TGTGCCAGCAGCTCGCGGGGACCCTACAATGAGCAGTTCTTC,CASSSRGPYNEQFF
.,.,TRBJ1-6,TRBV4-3,TGCGCCAGCAGCCAAGAATTTCCACAGGTGGATTCACCCCTCCACTTT,CASSQEFPQVDSPLHF
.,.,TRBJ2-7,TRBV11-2,TGTGCCAGCCGCCAGATAAGTTATGGCTACGAGCAGTACTTC,CASRQISYGYEQYF
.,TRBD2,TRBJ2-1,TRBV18,TGTGCCAGCTCACCCCGACTAGCGGAAGACCAGTTCTTC,CASSPRLAEDQFF
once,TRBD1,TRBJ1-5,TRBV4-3,TGCGCCAGCAGCCAAGATCTTGAGAGGGGGCGGATTCAGCCCCAGCATTTT,CASSQDLERGRIQPQHF
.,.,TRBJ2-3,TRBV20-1,TGCAGTCGGACTAGCACAGATACGCAGTATTTT,CSRTSTDTQYF
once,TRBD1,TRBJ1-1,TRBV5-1,TGCGCCAGCAGCCCAGGGGGCGCTTATCAGGTGGCTGAAGCTTTCTTT,CASSPGGAYQVAEAFF
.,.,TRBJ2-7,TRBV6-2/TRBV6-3,TGTGCCAGCAGTTACGGACTCTACAGAACCTACGAGCAGTACTTC,CASSYGLYRTYEQYF
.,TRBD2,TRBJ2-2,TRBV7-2,TGTGCCAGCAGCCCGCTAGCGGGCTCCAACACCGGGGAGCTGTTTTTT,CASSPLAGSNTGELFF
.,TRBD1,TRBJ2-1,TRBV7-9,TGTGCCAGCAGCTTCCCGGACAGGGGTATGCATGAGCAGTTCTTC,CASSFPDRGMHEQFF
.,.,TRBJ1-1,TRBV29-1,TGCAGCTCTTCCTCAGGGGTGGGCACTGAAGCTTTCTTT,CSSSSGVGTEAFF
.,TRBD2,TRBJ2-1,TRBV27,TGTGCCAGCAGTAGAATCGGGACTAGCGGATCCAATGAGCAGTTCTTC,CASSRIGTSGSNEQFF
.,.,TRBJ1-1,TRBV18,TGTGCCAGCTCACCACCCGCCCACAGGAGCACTGAAGCTTTCTTT,CASSPPAHRSTEAFF
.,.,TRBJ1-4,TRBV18,TGTGCCAGCTCACCACCGCTGGGAGGTGAAAAACTGTTTTTT,CASSPPLGGEKLFF
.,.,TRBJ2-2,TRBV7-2,TGTGCCAGCAGGCCACTAGGGATCGGGGAGCTGTTTTTT,CASRPLGIGELFF
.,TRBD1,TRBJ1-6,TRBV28,TGTGCCAGCAGGGCGACAGGGGATAATTCACCCCTCCACTTT,CASRATGDNSPLHF
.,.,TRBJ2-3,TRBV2,TGTGCCAGCAGTGAAGCGCGTAAAGGAGGGTTGGATACGCAGTATTTT,CASSEARKGGLDTQYF
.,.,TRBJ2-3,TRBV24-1,TGTGCCACCAGTGCGGGGAGCACAGATACGCAGTATTTT,CATSAGSTDTQYF
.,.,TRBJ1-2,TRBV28,TGTGCCAGCAGTCCCTCAGGCTATGGCTACACCTTC,CASSPSGYGYTF
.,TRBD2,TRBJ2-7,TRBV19,TGTGCCAGTAGTGCCGGGGGGGCCTCTACCTACGAGCAGTACTTC,CASSAGGASTYEQYF
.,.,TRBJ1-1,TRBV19,TGTGCCAGTAGTATTACCAGCAACAGGGAAAAGGCTTTCTTT,CASSITSNREKAFF
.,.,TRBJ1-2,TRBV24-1,TGTGCCACCGGGCGTGGCTACACCTTC,CATGRGYTF
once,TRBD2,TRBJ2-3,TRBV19,TGTGCCAGTAGTATGTCCCGGACTAGCGTGGATACGCAGTATTTT,CASSMSRTSVDTQYF
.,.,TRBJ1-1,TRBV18,TGTGCCAGCTCACAACAGTCTACACAAGAAGCTTTCTTT,CASSQQSTQEAFF
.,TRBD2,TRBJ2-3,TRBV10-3,TGTGCCATCAGTGAAATCGGCCTAGCGGGAGCCTGGGGCGCAGATACGCAGTATTTT,CAISEIGLAGAWGADTQYF
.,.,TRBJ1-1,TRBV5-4,TGTGCCAGCAGCTTGGGGGTTTCAGGGGCCGAGACTGAAGCTTTCTTT,CASSLGVSGAETEAFF
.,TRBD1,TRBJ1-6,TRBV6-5,TGTGCCAGCAGCCACTTGGCCAGGGGGAATTCACCCCTCCACTTT,CASSHLARGNSPLHF
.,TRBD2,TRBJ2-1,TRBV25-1,TGTGCCGCAGGGATCCGGGAGGGCCAATACAATGAGCAGTTCTTC,CAAGIREGQYNEQFF
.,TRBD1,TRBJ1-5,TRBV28,TGTGCCAGCACCCCTGGGGGACAGGGGGCCTATCAGCCCCAGCATTTT,CASTPGGQGAYQPQHF
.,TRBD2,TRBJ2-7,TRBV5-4,TGTGCCAGCAGTTCTAGCGGGAGTCCCTACGAGCAGTACTTC,CASSSSGSPYEQYF
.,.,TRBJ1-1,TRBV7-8,TGTGCCAGCAGCTTACGACTCCCGAACACTGAAGCTTTCTTT,CASSLRLPNTEAFF
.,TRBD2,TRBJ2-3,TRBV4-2,TGTGCCAGCAGCCTCACTAGCGGGAACACAGATACGCAGTATTTT,CASSLTSGNTDTQYF
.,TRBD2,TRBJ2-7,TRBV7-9,TGTGCCAGCAGCTCGACCGGACTAGCGGCCTACGAGCAGTACTTC,CASSSTGLAAYEQYF
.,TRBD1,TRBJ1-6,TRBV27,TGTGCCAGCAAGGGACAGGGAAATTCACCCCTCCACTTT,CASKGQGNSPLHF
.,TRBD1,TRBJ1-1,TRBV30,TGTGCCTGGAGTGTAGGACAGGGGTTACGGGACACTGAAGCTTTCTTT,CAWSVGQGLRDTEAFF
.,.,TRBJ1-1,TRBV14,TGTGCCAGCAGCCGGACAACAGTAACACTCACTGAAGCTTTCTTT,CASSRTTVTLTEAFF
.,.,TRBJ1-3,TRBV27,TGTGCCAGCAGTTTACGGGGGACTGGAAACACCATATATTTT,CASSLRGTGNTIYF
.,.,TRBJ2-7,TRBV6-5,TGTGCCAGCACCCCCCGAGGCTACGAGCAGTACTTC,CASTPRGYEQYF
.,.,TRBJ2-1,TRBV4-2,TGTGCCAGCTCCCCCGCTAGACCAGACGGTGAGCAGTTCTTC,CASSPARPDGEQFF
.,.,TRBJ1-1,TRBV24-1,TGTGCCACCAGTGATCCCCACACCAGGTACACTGAAGCTTTCTTT,CATSDPHTRYTEAFF
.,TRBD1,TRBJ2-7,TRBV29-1,TGCAGCGCTCGGACAGGGCGTTACGAGCAGTACTTC,CSARTGRYEQYF
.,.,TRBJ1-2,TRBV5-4,TGTGCCAGCAGCTTGGGAAACTACTATGGCTACACCTTC,CASSLGNYYGYTF
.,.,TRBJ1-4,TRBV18,TGTGCCAGCTCAGACTCCCGGAATGAAAAACTGTTTTTT,CASSDSRNEKLFF
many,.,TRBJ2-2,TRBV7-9,TGTGCCAGCAGCTTAGCGCGCGGGATCAACACCGGGGAGCTGTTTTTT,CASSLARGINTGELFF
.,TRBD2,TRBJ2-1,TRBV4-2,TGTGCCAGCAGCCGGCTAGCGGGAGAGGGCAATGAGCAGTTCTTC,CASSRLAGEGNEQFF